This T cell receptor (beta chain) was recovered during a study of identical twins. Study-wide results and limits: Fewer insertions characterized abundant cord blood beta clonotypes, whereas memory repertoires showed none. Invariant MAIT and iNKT cells are populations that could partly confound zero-insertion analyses.

TCRdb analysed the 5' RACE reads with MiXCR anew, one entry per CDR3 protein. Of under 1 million distinct CDR3 sequences listed, approximately 13% are singletons. There are many counts of this clonotype. Its antigen is not identified. With V trimmed by 5 bases and J by 5 bases, 8 bases remained unmatched. This CDR3 has 15 amino acids. The sample was also reused in another study, on yellow fever vaccine responses in identical twins.

The J gene is TRBJ2-1, the V gene TRBV12-3 or TRBV12-4, with 8 bases lining up with TRBD2. This TCR came from a young woman in good health. Sequencing input: PBMCs. The CDR3 DNA reads as TGTGCCAGCAGTCTTGGACTAGCAACCAACAATGAGCAGTTCTTC. Encoded protein: CASSLGLATNNEQFF.